Below are 17 T cell receptor beta chains sequenced from a single sample in a study of cytomegalovirus exposure and HLA in healthy donors. Here immunoSEQ multiplex PCR was the method, and the copy in TCRdb shows in-frame clones only, minus some. The top ten clones hold about 4.1% of a sample with tens of thousands of clones, around 95% of them seen once. The specimen was PBMCs. Receptor source: a young man in good health and CMV-seropositive.

This chain uses TRBV4-1 with TRBJ2-7; TRBD2 aligns across 11 bases. Germline trimming cut 1 base from V and 3 bases from J; bases unmatched to any gene: 8. The V gene's germline CDR1 is MGHRA and CDR2 YSYEKL. The CDR3 spans 17 residues. The CDR3: CASSQGFGTSGYYEQYF. CDR3 in DNA: TGCGCCAGCAGCCAAGGATTCGGGACTAGCGGATACTACGAGCAGTACTTC.

This rearrangement joins TRBV7-9 to TRBJ1-1; tentative D call: TRBD1 (5 bases). The CDR3 loop spans 15 amino acids. The germline CDR1 and CDR2 sequences are SEHNR and FQNEAQ (reference sequence). The V end was cut by 5 bases, the J end by 3 bases, with 16 bases between. The CDR3 protein is CASSRDPGGDTEAFF. For the CDR3, the DNA is TGTGCCAGCAGCCGGGACCCCGGGGGTGACACTGAAGCTTTCTTT.

This clone turned up a few times. The rearrangement joins TRBV6-5 to TRBJ1-2, with 9 bases fitting TRBD1. V lost 5 bases and J lost 6; bases outside the gene matches: 7. CDR1 is MNHEY, CDR2 SVGAGI, per germline. This CDR3 region has 14 residues. The DNA for the CDR3 is TGTGCCAGCAGTGCGACAGGGGGAGTGGATGGCTACACCTTC. It yields the protein CASSATGGVDGYTF.

The chain is built from TRBV4-1 and TRBJ1-5; the D gene is possibly TRBD1 (5 bases). Germline V CDR1 and CDR2: MGHRA, YSYEKL. Trimming removed 3 bases from V and 0 bases from J, with 12 bases in between. The CDR3 loop spans 16 amino acids. The CDR3 protein is CASSQERQTSNQPQHF. The DNA for the CDR3 is TGCGCCAGCAGCCAGGAGCGACAGACTAGCAATCAGCCCCAGCATTTT.

The chain recombines TRBV15 with TRBJ1-4; tentative D call: TRBD1 (6 bases). V was shortened by 11 bases and J by 2 bases, with 12 bases between the two germline ends. This CDR3 region has 13 residues. CDR1 and CDR2 (germline): LNHNV, YYDKDF (reference sequence). CDR3 nucleotide sequence: TGTGCCGCTCGACAGGACACTAATGAAAAACTGTTTTTT. It specifies CAARQDTNEKLFF.

The chain employs TRBV27 and TRBJ1-5, with D hard to call. Trimming left V 5 bases short and J 5 bases short, with 10 bases between. In germline, CDR1 is MNHEY, CDR2 SMNVEV (reference sequence). The CDR3 loop spans 13 amino acids. The CDR3 DNA reads as TGTGCCAGCAGTCCCCTCGGGGATCAGCCCCAGCATTTT. This sequence encodes CASSPLGDQPQHF.

This clone was counted only a few times. This rearrangement joins TRBV28 to TRBJ2-1, with TRBD2 as a possible D gene (7 bases). This CDR3 is built from 15 residues. The V gene lost 6 bases and the J gene lost 9 bases, with 21 bases spanning the gap. The germline V gene encodes CDR1 MDHEN and CDR2 SYDVKM. The CDR3 DNA is TGTGCCAGCAGCGGTTTTCTGCAGGGGAGGGGTGAGCAGTTCTTC. Protein: CASSGFLQGRGEQFF.

The chain joins TRBV6-5 to TRBJ1-2; 8 bases align to TRBD1. The CDR3 is made up of 12 amino acids. Germline loops: CDR1 MNHEY, CDR2 SVGAGI. V trimming: 6 bases; J trimming: 6 bases; junction bases outside the gene matches: 3. The CDR3 sequence: CASSGTGNGYTF. CDR3 DNA sequence: TGTGCCAGCAGCGGGACAGGAAATGGCTACACCTTC.

The gene calls are TRBV28 and TRBJ2-1; TRBD2 aligns across 10 bases. The junction had 3 bases not matched to a gene; V was cut back by 3 bases and J by 7 bases. The CDR3 is 14 residues long. Germline CDR1 and CDR2: MDHEN and SYDVKM. For the CDR3, the DNA is TGTGCCAGCAGTTTGCCTAGCGGGAGTAATGAGCAGTTCTTC. It specifies CASSLPSGSNEQFF.

Regarding this clone: The junction and the germline gene differ at one end; a read error may be behind it. The chain recombines TRBV27 with TRBJ2-7; 8 bases fit TRBD1. Germline-derived CDR1 and CDR2 are MNHEY and SMNVEV (reference sequence). The CDR3 has 18 residues. The CDR3 reads CASSLSNLGGQESSEQYF. The CDR3 region has the DNA TGTGCCAGCAGTTTATCCAACCTAGGGGGACAGGAGTCCTCCGAGCAGTACTTC.

The chain links TRBV10-3 to TRBJ2-1, with 9 nucleotides matching TRBD1. J lost 5 bases, V lost 3 bases, and 2 bases had no gene match. This CDR3 comprises 14 residues. Looked up from germline, CDR1 is ENHRY and CDR2 is SYGVKD. CDR3 nucleotides: TGTGCCATCAGTGACTGGACAGGGGACAATGAGCAGTTCTTC. Translation: CAISDWTGDNEQFF.

The chain combines TRBV18 with TRBJ2-1; D is perhaps TRBD2 (6 bases). From germline, CDR1 is KGHSH and CDR2 LQKENI. The ends were cut back, 6 bases at V and 5 bases at J, with 11 bases in the middle. This CDR3 contains 13 residues. CDR3 amino acids: CASSGAGNNEQFF. CDR3 bases: TGTGCCAGCTCGGGCGCGGGGAACAATGAGCAGTTCTTC.

This chain connects TRBV4-1 to TRBJ2-2, with 8 bases identical to TRBD2. This CDR3 is built from 16 residues. Germline-derived CDR1 and CDR2 are MGHRA and YSYEKL. Losses at the gene ends were 2 bases for V and 1 base for J; bases not matched to a gene: 3. The CDR3 reads CASSQRSGGNTGELFF. The CDR3 DNA reads as TGCGCCAGCAGCCAACGGAGCGGGGGGAACACCGGGGAGCTGTTTTTT.

This chain joins TRBV9 and TRBJ2-1, with unresolved D. V lost 0 bases to trimming and J lost 9 bases, with 7 bases between them. Per germline, CDR1 SGDLS and CDR2 YYNGEE. The CDR3 contains 12 residues. The DNA for the CDR3 is TGTGCCAGCAGCGTAGAACAAACTGAGCAGTTCTTC. This sequence encodes CASSVEQTEQFF.

The genes are TRBV7-9 and TRBJ1-3, with D perhaps matching TRBD1 (6 bases). Per germline, CDR1 SEHNR and CDR2 FQNEAQ (reference sequence). Trimming removed 7 bases at V and 4 bases at J, with 17 bases between. CDR3 length: 15 residues. The DNA of the CDR3 is TGTGCCAGCACCTTTGATACAGGGCCCGGAAACACCATATATTTT. Translation: CASTFDTGPGNTIYF.

The chain recombines TRBV19 with TRBJ2-3; TRBD1 might be the D (5 bases). There are 15 residues in the CDR3. The germline CDR1 and CDR2 sequences are LNHDA and SQIVND (reference sequence). Between the trimmed V and J ends, which lost 0 bases and 2 bases, there was a span of 9 bases. Here the CDR3 reads CASSIDRVSTDTQYF. CDR3 DNA: TGTGCCAGTAGTATAGACAGGGTTTCCACAGATACGCAGTATTTT.

This clone was counted a single time. V usage is TRBV11-2 and J usage is TRBJ2-7, with a weak D call TRBD1 (5 bases). The ends were cut back, 4 bases at V and 0 bases at J, with 22 bases in the middle. Germline lookup yields CDR1 SGHAT and CDR2 FQNNGV. This CDR3 is 18 amino acids long. The CDR3 nucleotides read TGTGCCAGCAGCTCTGGGGCCACTAACCCGTTGGGCTCCTACGAGCAGTACTTC. Protein product: CASSSGATNPLGSYEQYF. Together with reference TRBV11-2 and TRBJ2-7, the CDR3 gives the full variable domain: EAGVAQSPRYKIIEKRQSVAFWCNPISGHATLYWYQQILGQGPKLLIQFQNNGVVDDSQLPKDRFSAERLKGVDSTLKIQPAKLEDSAVYLCASSSGATNPLGSYEQYFGPGTRLTVT.